The 17 T cell receptor beta chains reported below all come from one sample, sequenced in a study of cytomegalovirus exposure and HLA in healthy donors. The PCR employed 60 Vbeta primers together with 13 Jbeta primers. Produced via immunoSEQ multiplex PCR; TCRdb's table is partial and in-frame only. The table for this sample gives over 100,000 clones. Sequencing was done on a sample of PBMCs. These receptors came from a man aged 25-40 years in good health and CMV-seronegative.

The V and J genes are TRBV27 and TRBJ2-1; D not certain. Germline lookup yields CDR1 MNHEY and CDR2 SMNVEV (reference sequence). CDR3 length equals 13 residues. V was trimmed by 4 bases and J by 6 bases, leaving 10 bases between them. The CDR3, as DNA: TGTGCCAGCAGTTCGCTAGGTGGCAATGAGCAGTTCTTC. Amino acids: CASSSLGGNEQFF.

The rearrangement links TRBV28 to TRBJ2-7; 10 bases align to TRBD2. This CDR3 contains 15 residues. Trimming at V came to 8 bases and at J to 3 bases, leaving 10 bases not matched to a gene. Germline V gene lookup returns CDR1 MDHEN and CDR2 SYDVKM. The chain's CDR3 is CASGLTGTSVYEQYF. CDR3 sequence (DNA): TGTGCCAGCGGCCTTACCGGGACTAGCGTCTACGAGCAGTACTTC.

The chain carries TRBV5-1 and TRBJ2-1; 8 bases are shared with TRBD1. The CDR3 has 13 residues. The ends lost 8 bases at V and 6 bases at J; junction bases unmatched: 7. In germline, CDR1 is SGHRS, CDR2 YFSETQ. The CDR3: CASRQGSANEQFF. As DNA, the CDR3 is TGCGCCAGTCGACAGGGGTCGGCCAATGAGCAGTTCTTC. Together with reference TRBV5-1 and TRBJ2-1, the CDR3 gives the full variable domain: KAGVTQTPRYLIKTRGQQVTLSCSPISGHRSVSWYQQTPGQGLQFLFEYFSETQRNKGNFPGRFSGRQFSNSRSEMNVSTLELGDSALYLCASRQGSANEQFFGPGTRLTVL.

This chain joins TRBV6-5 and TRBJ2-7, with TRBD1 identical over 9 bases. Unmatched junction bases numbered 9, after V lost 5 bases and J lost 4 bases. The CDR3 is made up of 15 amino acids. Germline CDR1 and CDR2: MNHEY and SVGAGI. DNA for the CDR3: TGTGCCAGCAGTCAAACAGGGGGCGGCCCATACGAGCAGTACTTC. Encoded protein: CASSQTGGGPYEQYF.

J is TRBJ1-5 and V is TRBV7-8, with 8 positions matching TRBD1. The CDR3 runs to 16 residues. Germline V gene data show CDR1 as SGHVS and CDR2 as FQNEAQ. Trimming at V came to 8 bases and at J to 7 bases, leaving 16 bases not matched to a gene. This CDR3 is CASLGPGQGAGQPQHF. The DNA for the CDR3 is TGTGCCAGCCTTGGGCCCGGACAGGGAGCTGGACAGCCCCAGCATTTT.

V and J are TRBV10-2 and TRBJ2-1; 8 bases are shared with TRBD1. From germline, CDR1 is WSHSY and CDR2 SAAADI. Losses at the gene ends were 6 bases for V and 6 bases for J; bases not matched to a gene: 4. The CDR3 length is 13 residues. The chain's CDR3 is CASSRRGLNEQFF. CDR3 bases: TGCGCCAGCAGCCGCAGGGGGCTCAATGAGCAGTTCTTC.

The chain uses TRBV19 and TRBJ1-2; D gene uncertain. Germline V gene sequence: CDR1 LNHDA, CDR2 SQIVND (reference sequence). CDR3 length: 15 amino acids. Trimming removed 5 bases at V and 3 bases at J, with 16 bases between. CDR3 sequence: CASSLLAPFDYGYTF. In DNA, the CDR3 is TGTGCCAGTAGTCTCCTGGCCCCATTCGACTATGGCTACACCTTC.

This chain uses TRBV9 with TRBJ1-1; no reliable D call. Germline-derived CDR1 and CDR2 are SGDLS and YYNGEE. V was trimmed by 0 bases and J by 5 bases, leaving 8 bases between them. The CDR3 totals 13 residues. The CDR3 DNA reads TGTGCCAGCAGCGTAGCAGGATGGACTGAAGCTTTCTTT. Encoded protein: CASSVAGWTEAFF.

V usage is TRBV2 and J usage is TRBJ2-2; possible D gene TRBD2, 7 bases. Looked up from germline, CDR1 is SNHLY and CDR2 is FYNNEI. This CDR3 has 16 residues. The germline V and J ends were trimmed by 5 bases and 0 bases, with 13 bases remaining between them. CDR3 residues: CASSKGEGANTGELFF. In DNA, the CDR3 is TGTGCCAGCAGTAAAGGGGAGGGGGCGAACACCGGGGAGCTGTTTTTT.

The rearrangement joins TRBV5-4 to TRBJ1-1; TRBD1 is a possible D gene (5 bases). V gave up 6 bases and J gave up 4 bases, with 13 bases separating them. The germline gives CDR1 SGHNT, CDR2 YYREEE (reference sequence). The CDR3 sequence is 13 residues long. Written as DNA, the CDR3 is TGTGCCAGCACTCTGGCGGGGGGCACTGAAGCTTTCTTT. Its translation: CASTLAGGTEAFF.

The rearrangement links TRBV5-6 to TRBJ1-6; the D is unclear. This CDR3 is built from 15 residues. Looked up from germline, CDR1 is SGHDT and CDR2 is YYEEEE. V lost 0 bases, J lost 7 bases, and 11 bases lay in between. The CDR3 here is CASSLEAGLNSPLHF. The CDR3 DNA reads TGTGCCAGCAGCTTGGAGGCAGGTTTGAATTCACCCCTCCACTTT.

J is TRBJ1-6 and V is TRBV5-1, with unresolved D. V gave up 4 bases and J gave up 8 bases, with 16 bases separating them. The CDR3 is 15 amino acids. Germline CDR1 reads SGHRS; CDR2 reads YFSETQ. The CDR3 here is CASSREPGTYSPLHF. The DNA of the CDR3 is TGCGCCAGCAGCCGGGAACCGGGAACCTATTCACCCCTCCACTTT.

A remark on this clone: Other DNA sequences within the sample encode an identical CDR3. The chain joins TRBV15 to TRBJ2-7, with 7 bases aligning to TRBD2. The CDR3 has 17 residues. Germline assignment: CDR1 LNHNV and CDR2 YYDKDF (reference sequence). With 0 bases clipped from V and 3 bases from J, the junction kept 11 bases outside the gene matches. The CDR3 DNA follows: TGTGCCACCAGCAGAGATTATGAGGCGGGGGTACTCTACGAGCAGTACTTC. Translation gives CATSRDYEAGVLYEQYF.

The CDR3 coding sequence is TGTGCCACCAGCAGAGATAGCGGGGGGGCCTACGAGCAGTACTTC. It translates to CATSRDSGGAYEQYF. V gene TRBV15 combines with J gene TRBJ2-7; 11 nucleotides align to TRBD2. The CDR3 contains 15 residues. The V and J ends lost 0 bases and 2 bases, in that order; junction bases with no gene match: 0. Germline V gene sequence: CDR1 LNHNV, CDR2 YYDKDF (reference sequence).

The chain uses TRBV4-1 and TRBJ1-1, with D hard to call. CDR1 is MGHRA and CDR2 is YSYEKL in the germline V gene. Trimming left V 0 bases short and J 3 bases short, with 17 bases between. The CDR3 has 17 amino acids. CDR3 nucleotides: TGCGCCAGCAGCCAAGATCAAGGACTCGAATGGGACACTGAAGCTTTCTTT. Protein: CASSQDQGLEWDTEAFF.

The CDR3 spells CASTKGDRNTGELFF. The CDR3 nucleotides are TGTGCCAGCACCAAAGGGGACAGGAACACCGGGGAGCTGTTTTTT. This chain connects TRBV25-1 to TRBJ2-2; TRBD1 matches 7 bases. The ends lost 7 bases at V and 1 base at J; junction bases unmatched: 6. The germline V gene has CDR1 MGHDK and CDR2 SYGVNS. The length of the CDR3 is 15 residues.

J is TRBJ1-4 and V is TRBV10-3; no clear D. Germline CDR1 and CDR2: ENHRY and SYGVKD. The CDR3 is 15 amino acids. V was clipped by 3 bases and J by 2 bases, with 10 bases between them. CDR3 coding DNA: TGTGCCATCAGTGAACTCTTCGGGACTAATGAAAAACTGTTTTTT. It codes for CAISELFGTNEKLFF.